The T cell receptor (beta chain) under discussion was sequenced for a study of cytomegalovirus exposure and HLA in healthy donors. For the study at large: An earlier analysis identified 100 million to 130 million unique TCR beta sequences in approximately 190 million T cells.

With 4 bases removed from V and 9 bases from J, the gap between germline ends came to 10 bases. The CDR3 consists of 11 residues. In germline, CDR1 is MNHEY, CDR2 SMNVEV (reference sequence). In the case of this clone: Its antigen remains unknown.

Study-level points and caveats: A missense DCLRE1C variant was associated with V- and J-gene trimming of TCR beta chains in a later analysis, and an independent cohort replicated the association.

Primers included in the PCR were 60 Vbeta and 13 Jbeta primers. Repertoires were generated with immunoSEQ multiplex PCR, while TCRdb's copy carries only in-frame clones and drops some. The sample includes roughly 160,000 clones, more than 70% of them seen just once. Sequenced input: PBMCs. The receptor was derived from a woman aged 40-49 years in good health and CMV-seropositive. This chain links TRBV27 with TRBJ2-7, with a possible D match to TRBD1 (5 bases). The CDR3 coding sequence is TGTGCCAGCAGTTCCCCGACAGTGCAGTACTTC. Translating it yields CASSSPTVQYF.